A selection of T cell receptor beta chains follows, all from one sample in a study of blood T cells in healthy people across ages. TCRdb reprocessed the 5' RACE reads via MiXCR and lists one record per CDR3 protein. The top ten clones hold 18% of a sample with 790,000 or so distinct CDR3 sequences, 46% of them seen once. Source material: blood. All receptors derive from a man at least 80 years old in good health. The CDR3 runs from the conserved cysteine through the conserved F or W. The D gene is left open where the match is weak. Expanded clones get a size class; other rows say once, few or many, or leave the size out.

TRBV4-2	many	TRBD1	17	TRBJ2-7	CASSQRQGARGSYEQYF	TGTGCCAGCAGCCAAAGACAGGGGGCCAGGGGCTCCTACGAGCAGTACTTC
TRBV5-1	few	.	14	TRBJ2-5	CASSLARAGETQYF	TGCGCCAGCAGCTTGGCCAGGGCTGGAGAGACCCAGTACTTC
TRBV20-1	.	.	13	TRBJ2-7	CSAYDTGLYEQYF	TGCAGTGCTTACGATACTGGACTCTACGAGCAGTACTTC
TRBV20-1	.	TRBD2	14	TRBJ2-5	CSADGRLAGDEQYF	TGCAGTGCTGACGGGAGACTAGCGGGAGATGAGCAGTACTTC
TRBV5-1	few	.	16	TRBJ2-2	CASEDSGTGNTGELFF	TGCGCCAGCGAAGATAGTGGCACAGGAAACACCGGGGAGCTGTTTTTT
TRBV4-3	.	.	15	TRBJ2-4	CASSQGYRGSEEQYF	TGCGCCAGCAGCCAAGGCTACAGAGGCTCGGAAGAGCAGTACTTC
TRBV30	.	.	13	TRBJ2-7	CAWSGGGGNEQYF	TGTGCCTGGAGCGGAGGGGGGGGCAACGAGCAGTACTTC
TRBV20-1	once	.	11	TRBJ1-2	CSARDHTVYTF	TGCAGTGCTAGAGATCACACAGTCTACACCTTC
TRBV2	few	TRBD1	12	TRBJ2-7	CASGDRFGEQYF	TGTGCCAGCGGGGACAGATTCGGCGAGCAGTACTTC
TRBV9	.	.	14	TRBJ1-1	CASSATGVVSEAFF	TGTGCCAGCAGCGCGACAGGCGTGGTTTCTGAAGCTTTCTTT
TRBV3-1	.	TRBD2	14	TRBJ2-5	CASRTSGEGNEQYF	TGTGCCAGCAGGACTAGCGGAGAGGGTAATGAGCAGTACTTC
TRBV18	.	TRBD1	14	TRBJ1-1	CASSPTGVDTEAFF	TGTGCCAGCTCACCTACAGGGGTTGACACTGAAGCTTTCTTT
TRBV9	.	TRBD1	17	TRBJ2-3	CASSNSRGRGTADTQYF	TGTGCCAGCAGCAACTCTAGGGGCAGGGGGACCGCAGATACGCAGTATTTT
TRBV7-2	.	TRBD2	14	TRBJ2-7	CASRFSSGAYEQYF	TGTGCCAGCAGATTTAGTAGCGGGGCCTACGAGCAGTACTTC
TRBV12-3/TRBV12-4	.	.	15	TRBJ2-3	CASSDDPVGTDMEYF	TGTGCCAGCAGTGACGACCCAGTGGGCACAGATATGGAATATTTT
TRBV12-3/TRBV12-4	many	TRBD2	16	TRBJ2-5	CASSFGLAGVGETQYF	TGTGCCAGCAGTTTCGGGCTAGCGGGAGTCGGGGAGACCCAGTACTTC
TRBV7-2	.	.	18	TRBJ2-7	CASSLVGGDSDIHYEQYF	TGTGCCAGCAGCTTAGTTGGGGGTGACAGTGACATCCACTACGAGCAGTACTTC
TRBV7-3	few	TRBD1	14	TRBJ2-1	CASSMSGGLNEQFF	TGTGCCAGCAGCATGTCAGGGGGCCTCAATGAGCAGTTCTTC
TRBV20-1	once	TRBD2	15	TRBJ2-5	CSAGLTSRSRETQYF	TGCAGTGCTGGGTTGACTAGCAGGAGTAGGGAGACCCAGTACTTC
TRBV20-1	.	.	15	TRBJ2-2	CSARELGGDTGELFF	TGCAGTGCTAGAGAGCTGGGGGGAGACACCGGGGAGCTGTTTTTT
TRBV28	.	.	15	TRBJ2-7	CASSLVGGSAYEQYF	TGTGCCAGCAGTTTGGTCGGCGGGTCCGCTTACGAGCAGTACTTC
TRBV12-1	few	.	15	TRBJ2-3	CASSFQTRSTDTQYF	TGTGCCAGCAGCTTTCAGACACGTAGCACAGATACGCAGTATTTT
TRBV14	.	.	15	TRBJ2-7	CASSPNLGFSYEQYF	TGTGCCAGCAGCCCGAACCTAGGGTTCTCCTACGAGCAGTACTTC
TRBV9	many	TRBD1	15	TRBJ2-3	CASSVGDRVPDTQYF	TGTGCCAGCAGCGTAGGGGACAGGGTACCAGATACGCAGTATTTT
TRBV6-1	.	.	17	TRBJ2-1	CASSPQGPLSSYNEQFF	TGTGCCAGCAGCCCTCAAGGCCCCCTAAGTTCCTACAATGAGCAGTTCTTC
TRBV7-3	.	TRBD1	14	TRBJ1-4	CACSSDRGGEKLFF	TGTGCCTGCAGCTCCGACAGGGGAGGTGAAAAACTGTTTTTT
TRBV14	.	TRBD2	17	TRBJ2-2	CASSQDPASGNFGELFF	TGTGCCAGCAGCCAAGACCCAGCTAGCGGGAATTTTGGGGAGCTGTTTTTT
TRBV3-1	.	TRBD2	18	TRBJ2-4	CASSQVPLAGESKNIQYF	TGTGCCAGCAGCCAAGTACCACTAGCGGGAGAATCCAAAAACATTCAGTACTTC
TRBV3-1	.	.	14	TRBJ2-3	CASSQKTSSDTQYF	TGTGCCAGCAGCCAAAAAACGTCTTCAGATACGCAGTATTTT
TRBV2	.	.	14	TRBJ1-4	CASSETGVPEKLFF	TGTGCCAGCAGTGAGACCGGGGTCCCCGAAAAACTGTTTTTT
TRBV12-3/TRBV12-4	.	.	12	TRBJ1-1	CASVRQDSEAFF	TGTGCCAGCGTGCGACAGGATAGTGAAGCTTTCTTT
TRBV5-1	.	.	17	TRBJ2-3	CASSLAVGGMGTDTQYF	TGCGCCAGCAGCTTGGCCGTCGGAGGGATGGGCACAGATACGCAGTATTTT
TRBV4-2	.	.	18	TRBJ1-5	CASSRDTEGYHSNQPQHF	TGTGCCAGCAGCCGAGATACGGAGGGATACCATAGCAATCAGCCCCAGCATTTT
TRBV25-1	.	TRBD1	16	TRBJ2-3	CASRHGFRGQTDTQYF	TGTGCCAGCAGGCACGGTTTTAGGGGGCAGACAGATACGCAGTATTTT
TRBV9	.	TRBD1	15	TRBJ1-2	CASSVGQGDNYGYTF	TGTGCCAGCAGCGTGGGACAGGGGGATAACTATGGCTACACCTTC
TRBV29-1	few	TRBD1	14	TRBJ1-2	CSVVPGQGFYGYTF	TGCAGCGTTGTCCCGGGACAGGGGTTCTATGGCTACACCTTC
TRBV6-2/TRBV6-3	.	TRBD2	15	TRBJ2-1	CANSRAAGGYNEQFF	TGTGCCAACAGCCGCGCGGCGGGAGGGTACAATGAGCAGTTCTTC
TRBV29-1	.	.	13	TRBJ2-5	CSVRTTAAREQYF	TGCAGCGTTCGGACGACGGCGGCTCGGGAGCAGTACTTC
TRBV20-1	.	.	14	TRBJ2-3	CSAGPGEAADTQYF	TGCAGTGCAGGGCCTGGGGAGGCTGCAGATACGCAGTATTTT
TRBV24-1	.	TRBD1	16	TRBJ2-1	CATSDPRQGAGNEQFF	TGTGCCACCAGTGATCCACGACAGGGGGCGGGGAATGAGCAGTTCTTC
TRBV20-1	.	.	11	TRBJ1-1	CSARGQYEAFF	TGCAGTGCTCGTGGACAGTATGAAGCTTTCTTT
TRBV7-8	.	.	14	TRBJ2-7	CASSVPQGSYEQYF	TGTGCCAGCAGCGTACCCCAAGGATCCTACGAGCAGTACTTC
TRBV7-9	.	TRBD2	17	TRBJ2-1	CASSLGLAGGNHNEQFF	TGTGCCAGCAGCTTAGGGCTAGCGGGAGGAAACCACAATGAGCAGTTCTTC
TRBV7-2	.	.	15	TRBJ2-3	CASSFQALGADTQYF	TGTGCCAGCAGCTTTCAGGCCTTAGGGGCAGATACGCAGTATTTT
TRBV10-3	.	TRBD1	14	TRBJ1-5	CASRGQVGNQPQHF	TGTGCCAGCAGAGGACAGGTAGGCAATCAGCCCCAGCATTTT